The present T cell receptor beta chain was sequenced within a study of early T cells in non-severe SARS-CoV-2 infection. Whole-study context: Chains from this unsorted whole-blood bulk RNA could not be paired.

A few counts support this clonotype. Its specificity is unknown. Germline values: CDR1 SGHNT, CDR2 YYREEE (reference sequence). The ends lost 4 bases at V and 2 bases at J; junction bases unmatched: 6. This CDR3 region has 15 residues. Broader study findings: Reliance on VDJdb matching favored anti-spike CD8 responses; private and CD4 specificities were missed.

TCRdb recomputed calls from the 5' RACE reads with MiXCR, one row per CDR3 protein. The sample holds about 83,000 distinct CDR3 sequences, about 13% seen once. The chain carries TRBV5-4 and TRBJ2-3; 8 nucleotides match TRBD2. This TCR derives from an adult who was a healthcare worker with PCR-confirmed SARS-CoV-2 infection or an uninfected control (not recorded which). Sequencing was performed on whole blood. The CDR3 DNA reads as TGTGCCAGCAGCGCGGGACTAGTGGTCACAGATACGCAGTATTTT. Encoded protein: CASSAGLVVTDTQYF. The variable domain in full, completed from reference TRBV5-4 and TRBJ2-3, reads ETGVTQSPTHLIKTRGQQVTLRCSSQSGHNTVSWYQQALGQGPQFIFQYYREEENGRGNFPPRFSGLQFPNYSSELNVNALELDDSALYLCASSAGLVVTDTQYFGPGTRLTVL.